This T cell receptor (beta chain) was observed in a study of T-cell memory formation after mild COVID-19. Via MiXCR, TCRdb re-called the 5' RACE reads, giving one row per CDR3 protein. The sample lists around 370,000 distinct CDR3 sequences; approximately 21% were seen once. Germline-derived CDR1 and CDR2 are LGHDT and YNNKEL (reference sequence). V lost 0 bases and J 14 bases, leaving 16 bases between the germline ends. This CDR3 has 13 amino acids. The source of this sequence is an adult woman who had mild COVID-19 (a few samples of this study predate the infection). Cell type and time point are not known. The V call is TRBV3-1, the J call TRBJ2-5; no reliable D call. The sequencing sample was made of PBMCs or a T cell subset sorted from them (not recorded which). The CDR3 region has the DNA TGTGCCAGCAGCCAAGATTCCCTGACCACCACCTACTTC. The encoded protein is CASSQDSLTTTYF.